Listed here are 32 T cell receptor beta chains from one sample, sequenced in a study of shared clonotypes between healthy human individuals. It was CD45RO-negative cells, positively selected for CCR7, that made up naive CD8 cells, with terminally differentiated effector memory CD45RA+ cells excluded. Profiled with immunoSEQ multiplex PCR; TCRdb holds only in-frame clones, not every one. The profile shows about 2.2 million clones, roughly 91% of them singletons. The sequenced material came from naive CD8+ T cells from PBMCs. The receptor source for this set is a man younger than 35 in good health. Some clones in this sample may be carry-over from other donors' samples.

The chain recombines TRBV6-5 with TRBJ2-7; unclear D gene. The V and J ends lost 7 bases and 0 bases respectively, with 13 bases between them. The CDR3 is made up of 14 amino acids. Germline lookup yields CDR1 MNHEY and CDR2 SVGAGI. CDR3 DNA: TGTGCCAGCAAAGACGGGCTAAACTCCTACGAGCAGTACTTC. It is translated as CASKDGLNSYEQYF.

The chain has TRBV28 and TRBJ2-7; D perhaps matches TRBD1 (6 bases). The CDR3 is 17 residues long. Germline CDR1 reads MDHEN; CDR2 reads SYDVKM. The V end lost 5 bases, the J end lost 4 bases, and 24 bases lay between the germline ends. This CDR3 is CASSPLWGQGSFYEQYF. The CDR3, as DNA: TGTGCCAGCAGTCCCCTCTGGGGGCAGGGAAGTTTTTACGAGCAGTACTTC.

The chain couples TRBV6-4 to TRBJ2-1; 8 bases line up with TRBD2. Germline loops: CDR1 MRHNA, CDR2 SNTAGT. Unmatched junction bases numbered 14, after V lost 6 bases and J lost 7 bases. The length of the CDR3 is 16 residues. The CDR3 loop reads CASSITVSGIGNEQFF. The CDR3 bases are TGTGCCAGCAGCATAACTGTTAGCGGGATAGGAAATGAGCAGTTCTTC.

V usage is TRBV29-1 and J usage is TRBJ1-2; 7 nucleotides align to TRBD1. Germline V gene data show CDR1 as SQVTM and CDR2 as ANQGSEA. The CDR3 runs to 11 residues. Germline trimming cut 7 bases from V and 8 bases from J; bases unmatched to any gene: 7. The DNA of the CDR3 is TGCAGCGCCTCCGGGACAGCCGGCTACACCTTC. Residues: CSASGTAGYTF.

The chain combines TRBV27 with TRBJ1-4, with 9 bases aligning to TRBD1. Germline loops: CDR1 MNHEY, CDR2 SMNVEV (reference sequence). The CDR3 runs to 16 residues. With V trimmed by 8 bases and J by 8 bases, 15 bases remained unmatched. The CDR3 DNA reads TGTGCCAGCCGACCAACTTTACAGGGGGCTGACGAAAAACTGTTTTTT. Its protein product is CASRPTLQGADEKLFF.

A single count supports this clone. The chain is built from TRBV28 and TRBJ1-1; TRBD1 aligns across 8 bases. Trimming took 6 bases from V and 5 from J; bases not matched to a gene: 8. The germline V gene encodes CDR1 MDHEN and CDR2 SYDVKM. The CDR3 runs to 14 residues. This chain's CDR3 is CASRDGQGGTEAFF. CDR3 in DNA: TGTGCCAGCAGAGACGGACAGGGCGGGACTGAAGCTTTCTTT.

V usage is TRBV13 and J usage is TRBJ2-4, with TRBD1 matching over 7 bases. V was clipped by 3 bases and J by 3 bases; unmatched bases: 14. The length of the CDR3 is 18 residues. Germline V lookup: CDR1 PRHDT, CDR2 FYEKMQ (reference sequence). CDR3 nucleotides: TGTGCCAGCAGCTTTAAGCCACGGACAGGTCTTTTCAAAAACATTCAGTACTTC. Amino acid sequence: CASSFKPRTGLFKNIQYF.

The gene calls are TRBV9 and TRBJ2-7; TRBD2 agrees at 9 bases. Germline lookup yields CDR1 SGDLS and CDR2 YYNGEE. V was pared by 4 bases and J by 0 bases, with 14 bases of the junction left unmatched. CDR3 size: 18 residues. The CDR3 sequence: CASSPRGSSGSSSYEQYF. CDR3 DNA: TGTGCCAGCAGCCCAAGGGGGAGTAGCGGGAGCTCCTCCTACGAGCAGTACTTC.

CDR3 sequence reads: CASSQFRQDYEQYF. As DNA, the CDR3 is TGTGCCAGCAGCCAGTTCAGGCAAGACTACGAGCAGTACTTC. The genes are TRBV27 and TRBJ2-7; D remains unclear. Germline lookup yields CDR1 MNHEY and CDR2 SMNVEV (reference sequence). The CDR3 covers 14 residues. Trimming pared 6 bases from V and 3 bases from J, leaving 15 bases between.

The chain couples TRBV9 to TRBJ2-5, with unresolved D. The V end lost 1 base, the J end lost 5 bases, and 12 bases lay between the germline ends. The CDR3 sequence is 14 residues long. The V gene's germline CDR1 is SGDLS and CDR2 YYNGEE. This CDR3 reads CASSVTSVGETQYF. DNA of the CDR3: TGTGCCAGCAGCGTAACAAGTGTGGGGGAGACCCAGTACTTC.

The chain recombines TRBV4-1 with TRBJ1-5; the D is unclear. V dropped 0 bases and J dropped 2 bases, with 14 bases sitting between them. The CDR3 is made up of 17 amino acids. The germline gives CDR1 MGHRA, CDR2 YSYEKL. DNA for the CDR3: TGCGCCAGCAGCCAAGATCTGGCGGAACTGGGCAATCAGCCCCAGCATTTT. This gives the protein CASSQDLAELGNQPQHF.

This clone came up once. V is TRBV15 and J is TRBJ2-7; the D gene is possibly TRBD2 (5 bases). Germline loops: CDR1 LNHNV, CDR2 YYDKDF (reference sequence). V lost 4 bases to trimming and J lost 1 base, with 8 bases between them. This CDR3 is 13 amino acids long. The CDR3 sequence is CATSIGESYEQYF. The CDR3 DNA sequence: TGTGCCACCAGCATCGGGGAATCCTACGAGCAGTACTTC.

This clone was seen just once. The chain combines TRBV5-8 with TRBJ2-7, with D uncertain. The germline V gene encodes CDR1 SGHTS and CDR2 YDEGEE. The CDR3 covers 13 residues. V dropped 0 bases and J dropped 2 bases, with 6 bases sitting between them. Here the CDR3 reads CASSLGSPYEQYF. The CDR3 DNA reads TGTGCCAGCAGCTTGGGCAGTCCCTACGAGCAGTACTTC.

The CDR3, as DNA: TGTGCCAGCAGCATCGCCTTCATGGCGGGAGTTGAGCAGTTCTTC. It codes for CASSIAFMAGVEQFF. The J gene is TRBJ2-1, the V gene TRBV7-3, with TRBD2 matching over 7 bases. The CDR3 is 15 residues long. The trim removed 5 bases at V and 9 bases at J, leaving 13 bases unmatched. Looked up from germline, CDR1 is SGHTA and CDR2 is FQGTGA.

The sample holds a few counts of this clone. The same CDR3 can be traced to other DNA sequences in this sample. The chain is built from TRBV19 and TRBJ2-1; tentative D call: TRBD2 (7 bases). This CDR3 is built from 14 residues. CDR1 LNHDA and CDR2 SQIVND come from the germline V gene (reference sequence). The V end was cut by 3 bases, the J end by 5 bases, with 11 bases between. The CDR3 DNA reads TGTGCCAGTAGTATTCGGGGGGCCCACAATGAGCAGTTCTTC. It translates to CASSIRGAHNEQFF.

The V call is TRBV2, the J call TRBJ2-1, with D possibly being TRBD1 or TRBD2 (5 bases each). Germline V CDR1 and CDR2: SNHLY, FYNNEI. The CDR3 extends over 13 amino acids. With 10 bases removed from V and 5 bases from J, the gap between germline ends came to 15 bases. CDR3 in amino acids: CANRDRLNNEQFF. CDR3 DNA: TGTGCCAACCGGGACCGACTAAACAATGAGCAGTTCTTC.

This clone was observed once. J is TRBJ2-7 and V is TRBV27; TRBD2 aligns across 8 bases. The germline gives CDR1 MNHEY, CDR2 SMNVEV (reference sequence). This CDR3 has 13 amino acids. V dropped 6 bases and J dropped 3; count of bases not matched to a gene: 4. CDR3 in amino acids: CASSRAGDYEQYF. CDR3 nucleotides: TGTGCCAGCAGCCGAGCGGGGGACTACGAGCAGTACTTC.

V is TRBV4-1 and J is TRBJ2-1, with D possibly being TRBD2 (6 bases). Trimming shortened V by 7 bases and J by 8 bases, and 18 bases separated the two germline ends. The CDR3 extends over 14 amino acids. Germline V gene lookup returns CDR1 MGHRA and CDR2 YSYEKL. The CDR3 protein is CASTVRDGYDEQFF. In DNA form, the CDR3 reads TGCGCCAGCACCGTGCGGGACGGTTACGATGAGCAGTTCTTC.

The chain is built from TRBV21-1 and TRBJ2-7; TRBD2 reflects the table's D call only, with no check against the DNA. TRBV21-1 counts as a pseudogene. This CDR3 region has 16 residues. DNA for the CDR3: TGTGCCAGCAGCAAAGTTAGCGGGAAGGATTTCTACGAGCAGTACTTC. Its translation: CASSKVSGKDFYEQYF.

The genes are TRBV29-1 and TRBJ1-1, with D possibly being TRBD1 (5 bases). The V and J ends lost 4 bases and 1 base respectively, with 19 bases between them. The CDR3 is 16 residues long. The germline gives CDR1 SQVTM, CDR2 ANQGSEA. The CDR3 nucleotides read TGCAGCGTTGGAAGTCCGTCTGTTCAGGGGAACACTGAAGCTTTCTTT. Residues: CSVGSPSVQGNTEAFF.

The table lists this clone with a few counts. Different DNA sequences within this sample yield the same CDR3. This chain links TRBV9 with TRBJ1-3; possible D gene TRBD1, 6 bases. Trimming took 4 bases from V and 4 from J, leaving 15 bases between them. Germline V gene data show CDR1 as SGDLS and CDR2 as YYNGEE. CDR3 length equals 15 residues. The CDR3 spells CASSPSGGSGNTIYF. CDR3 bases: TGTGCCAGCAGCCCATCGGGGGGCTCCGGAAACACCATATATTTT.

The chain combines TRBV27 with TRBJ2-7, with 7 bases fitting TRBD2. This CDR3 contains 14 residues. V shed 6 bases and J 0 bases; nucleotides not matched to a gene: 5. The germline gives CDR1 MNHEY, CDR2 SMNVEV (reference sequence). The CDR3: CASRIGRSSYEQYF. In DNA form, the CDR3 reads TGTGCCAGCAGGATCGGGAGGAGCTCCTACGAGCAGTACTTC.

The chain couples TRBV6-5 to TRBJ2-7; possibly TRBD1 or TRBD2 for D (5 bases each). This CDR3 region has 14 residues. V lost 0 bases and J 2 bases, leaving 8 bases between the germline ends. The germline CDR1 and CDR2 sequences are MNHEY and SVGAGI. CDR3 residues: CASSYSGETYEQYF. The DNA for the CDR3 is TGTGCCAGCAGTTACTCGGGGGAGACCTACGAGCAGTACTTC.

V is TRBV11-2 and J is TRBJ1-2; TRBD1 aligns across 10 bases. V lost 1 base to trimming and J lost 2 bases; unmatched junction nucleotides: 7. The germline gives CDR1 SGHAT, CDR2 FQNNGV. The CDR3 has 17 residues. The CDR3 DNA reads TGTGCCAGCAGCTTAGGAATTCGACAGGGGGCCAACTATGGCTACACCTTC. It yields the protein CASSLGIRQGANYGYTF. Looking up the rest from reference TRBV11-2 and TRBJ1-2 gives the full variable domain: EAGVAQSPRYKIIEKRQSVAFWCNPISGHATLYWYQQILGQGPKLLIQFQNNGVVDDSQLPKDRFSAERLKGVDSTLKIQPAKLEDSAVYLCASSLGIRQGANYGYTFGSGTRLTVV.

The rearrangement joins TRBV6-4 to TRBJ1-5; D gene unclear. Between the trimmed V and J ends, which lost 6 bases and 7 bases, there was a span of 22 bases. The CDR3 loop spans 16 amino acids. Germline loops: CDR1 MRHNA, CDR2 SNTAGT. The DNA for the CDR3 is TGTGCCAGCAGCCGGAGAATACCTTCACGGGGACAGCCCCAGCATTTT. Residues: CASSRRIPSRGQPQHF.

The chain couples TRBV29-1 to TRBJ2-1, with a possible D match to TRBD1 (6 bases). CDR1 and CDR2 from the germline V gene are SQVTM and ANQGSEA. The V gene lost 8 bases and the J gene lost 0 bases, with 14 bases spanning the gap. This CDR3 has 14 amino acids. The CDR3 region has the DNA TGCAGCCTGGTGGGGGCAGACTCCTACAATGAGCAGTTCTTC. Protein product: CSLVGADSYNEQFF.

The chain carries TRBV27 and TRBJ2-2; D is possibly TRBD2 (6 bases). Germline V CDR1 and CDR2: MNHEY, SMNVEV (reference sequence). V was trimmed by 3 bases and J by 4 bases, leaving 12 bases between them. This CDR3 contains 15 residues. The DNA for the CDR3 is TGTGCCAGCAGTTTTATCGGGAGAGGCACCGGGGAGCTGTTTTTT. Translation: CASSFIGRGTGELFF.

J is TRBJ1-3 and V is TRBV12-5; D gene ambiguous. Germline V gene sequence: CDR1 LGHNT, CDR2 FRNRAP. V lost 8 bases and J 4 bases, leaving 9 bases between the germline ends. This CDR3 is built from 12 residues. The DNA of the CDR3 is TGTGCTAGTCGAGAGGGCGGAAACACCATATATTTT. Amino acid sequence: CASREGGNTIYF.

The V call is TRBV6-1, the J call TRBJ1-5; D remains unclear. The ends were cut back, 7 bases at V and 4 bases at J, with 8 bases in the middle. CDR3 length: 12 residues. Germline lookup yields CDR1 MNHNS and CDR2 SASEGT. This chain's CDR3 is CASKGGNQPQHF. CDR3 DNA: TGTGCCAGCAAGGGAGGGAATCAGCCCCAGCATTTT.

This clone came up once. This chain uses TRBV11-2 with TRBJ2-7; no clear D gene. The CDR3 loop spans 15 amino acids. Germline CDR1 is SGHAT and CDR2 is FQNNGV. V lost 1 base to trimming and J lost 5 bases, with 15 bases between them. CDR3 nucleotides: TGTGCCAGCAGCTTAGTCTCCGTCCGTGGGGACGAGCAGTACTTC. Translation gives CASSLVSVRGDEQYF.

The J gene is TRBJ2-2, the V gene TRBV7-3, with no clear D. The V end was cut by 3 bases, the J end by 1 base, with 6 bases between. CDR3 length: 14 amino acids. From germline, CDR1 is SGHTA and CDR2 FQGTGA. CDR3 bases: TGTGCCAGCAGCTTGGATATGAACACCGGGGAGCTGTTTTTT. This gives the protein CASSLDMNTGELFF.

The J gene is TRBJ1-4, the V gene TRBV13; a weak D match, TRBD1 (6 bases). The CDR3 length is 17 residues. The germline CDR1 and CDR2 sequences are PRHDT and FYEKMQ (reference sequence). V lost 0 bases and J 0 bases, leaving 11 bases between the germline ends. The CDR3 nucleotides read TGTGCCAGCAGCTTAGGAACAGGGACCCCAACTAATGAAAAACTGTTTTTT. This encodes CASSLGTGTPTNEKLFF.